This TCR beta chain was sequenced for a study of blood T cell repertoires in COVID-19. TCRdb's table, derived via immunoSEQ multiplex PCR, lists solely in-frame clones and lacks some. The sample includes about 73,000 clones, roughly three quarters of them seen just once. Trimming removed 4 bases from V and 2 bases from J, with 18 bases in between. Germline CDR1 reads SQVTM; CDR2 reads ANQGSEA. The CDR3 has 15 amino acids. This clone occurred once. V and J are TRBV29-1 and TRBJ2-7; D possibly corresponds to TRBD1 (5 bases). The sample comprised peripheral blood. The sequence derives from a man aged 65 to 85 with COVID-19, enrolled during active disease. This chain's CDR3 is CSVVKMAGSTYEQYF. The CDR3 nucleotides are TGCAGCGTTGTGAAGATGGCAGGGTCCACCTACGAGCAGTACTTC.